This record concerns one T cell receptor (beta chain) sequence. With 0 bases removed from V and 9 bases from J, the gap between germline ends came to 9 bases. CDR3 size: 13 residues. CDR1 and CDR2 (germline): LGHNT, FRNRAP. This sample is part of a study of shared T cell receptors in the human thymus. The method was immunoSEQ multiplex PCR; TCRdb's version includes in-frame clones alone and lacks a portion of them. This table holds approximately 730,000 clones, 80% to 90% found once. Separately, the same data were catalogued under a study of human thymus T cells. This second study notes: From resections taken during corrective heart surgery, the thymus tissue was obtained.

Sequenced sample: thymocytes. The TCR was taken from a girl less than two years old with a congenital heart defect. V gene TRBV12-5 combines with J gene TRBJ2-1; D is possibly TRBD1 (6 bases). The CDR3 protein is CASGLVLQGEQFF. The CDR3 region has the DNA TGTGCTAGTGGTTTGGTACTACAGGGTGAGCAGTTCTTC.